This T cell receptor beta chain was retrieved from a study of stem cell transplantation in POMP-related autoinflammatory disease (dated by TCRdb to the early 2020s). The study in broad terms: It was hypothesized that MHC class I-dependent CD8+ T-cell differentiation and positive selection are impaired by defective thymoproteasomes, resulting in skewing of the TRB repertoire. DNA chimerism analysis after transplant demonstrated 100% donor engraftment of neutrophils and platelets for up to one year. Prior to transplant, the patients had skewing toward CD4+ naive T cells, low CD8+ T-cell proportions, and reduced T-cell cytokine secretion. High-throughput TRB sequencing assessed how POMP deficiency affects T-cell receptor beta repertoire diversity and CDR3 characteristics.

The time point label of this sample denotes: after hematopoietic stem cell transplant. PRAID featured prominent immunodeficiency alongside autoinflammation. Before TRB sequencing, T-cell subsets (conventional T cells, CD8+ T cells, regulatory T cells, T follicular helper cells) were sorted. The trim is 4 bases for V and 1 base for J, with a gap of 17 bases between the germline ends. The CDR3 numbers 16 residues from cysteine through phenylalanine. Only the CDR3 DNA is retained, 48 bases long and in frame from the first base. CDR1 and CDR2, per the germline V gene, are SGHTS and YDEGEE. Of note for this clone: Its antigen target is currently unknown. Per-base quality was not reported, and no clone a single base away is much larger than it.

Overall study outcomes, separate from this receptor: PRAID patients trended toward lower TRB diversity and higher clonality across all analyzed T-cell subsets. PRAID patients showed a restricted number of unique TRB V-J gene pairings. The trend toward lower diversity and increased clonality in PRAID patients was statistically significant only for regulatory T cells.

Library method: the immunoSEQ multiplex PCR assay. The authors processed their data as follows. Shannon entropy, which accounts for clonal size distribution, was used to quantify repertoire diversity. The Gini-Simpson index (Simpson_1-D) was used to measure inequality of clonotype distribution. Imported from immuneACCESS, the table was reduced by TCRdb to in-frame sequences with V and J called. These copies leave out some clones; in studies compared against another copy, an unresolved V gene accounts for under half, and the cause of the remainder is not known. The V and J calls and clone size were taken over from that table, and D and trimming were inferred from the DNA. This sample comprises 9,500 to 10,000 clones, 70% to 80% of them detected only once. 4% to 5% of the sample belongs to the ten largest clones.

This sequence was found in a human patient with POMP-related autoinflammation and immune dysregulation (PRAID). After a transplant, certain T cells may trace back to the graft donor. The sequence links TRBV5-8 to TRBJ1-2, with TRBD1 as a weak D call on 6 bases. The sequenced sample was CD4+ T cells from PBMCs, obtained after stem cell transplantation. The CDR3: CASSMLQGSINYGYTF. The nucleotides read TGTGCCAGCAGCATGCTACAGGGTTCAATTAACTATGGCTACACCTTC.